A single sample is the source of the 16 T cell receptor beta chains below, sequenced in a study of shared clonotypes between healthy human individuals. Sequencing used immunoSEQ multiplex PCR; TCRdb keeps in-frame clones, though not all of them. The sample has about 490,000 clones, roughly four fifths seen once. Sequences were obtained from PBMCs. All receptors derive from a woman in her thirties or forties in good health. Some clones in this sample may be carry-over from other donors' samples.

Notes on this clone: The junction differs from germline at one of its ends, possibly a read error. This chain uses TRBV28 with TRBJ1-5; no firm D call. Germline V gene sequence: CDR1 MDHEN, CDR2 SYDVKM. This CDR3 spans 15 amino acids. The CDR3 sequence: CASSNEEYSSQPQHF. The CDR3 DNA is TGTGCCAGCAGCAACGAGGAATATAGCAGTCAGCCCCAGCATTTT.

This clone occurred once. J is TRBJ2-2 and V is TRBV7-6, with D perhaps assigned TRBD1 or TRBD2 (6 bases each). Trimming removed 0 bases at V and 6 bases at J, with 11 bases between. Germline V gene lookup returns CDR1 SGHVS and CDR2 FNYEAQ. The CDR3 has 15 residues. CDR3 DNA sequence: TGTGCCAGCAGCTTAGCCGCCGGGGGCGCCGGGGAGCTGTTTTTT. Its translation: CASSLAAGGAGELFF.

This clone has only one observation. Its ends do not fully match the called genes, so a read error is possible. The V and J genes are TRBV5-3 and TRBJ1-1; D not certain. TRBV5-3 is recorded as an ORF, its role being uncertain. CDR3 length: 15 amino acids. The CDR3 reads CASSRTWTGGTEAFF. The CDR3 DNA reads TGCGCCAGCAGCCGAACCTGGACCGGAGGTACTGAAGCTTTCTTT.

This clone showed up just once. The V call is TRBV27, the J call TRBJ1-1, with a weak D call TRBD1 (5 bases). This CDR3 is built from 14 residues. The germline V and J ends were trimmed by 3 bases and 3 bases, with 11 bases remaining between them. Germline assignment: CDR1 MNHEY and CDR2 SMNVEV (reference sequence). Written as DNA, the CDR3 is TGTGCCAGCAGTTTTGAGGGGCGGTACACTGAAGCTTTCTTT. Translating gives CASSFEGRYTEAFF.

This chain uses TRBV6-1 with TRBJ1-1, with a tentative D call TRBD1 (5 bases). Germline V CDR1 and CDR2: MNHNS, SASEGT. The CDR3 runs 14 residues. Between the trimmed V and J ends, which lost 6 bases and 11 bases, there was a span of 22 bases. The CDR3 DNA reads TGTGCCAGCAGGATTGGAAAACAGGTGGGACGCGCTTTCTTT. Translated, it gives CASRIGKQVGRAFF.

This clone has only a few counts. The gene calls are TRBV5-1 and TRBJ1-1; 7 bases align to TRBD1. V lost 3 bases, J lost 1 base, and 9 bases stayed unmatched. Germline assignment: CDR1 SGHRS and CDR2 YFSETQ. This CDR3 is 16 amino acids long. The CDR3 region has the DNA TGCGCCAGCAGCTCGAAACTGGGACAGACGAACACTGAAGCTTTCTTT. This sequence encodes CASSSKLGQTNTEAFF.

This rearrangement joins TRBV6-1 to TRBJ2-7, with TRBD1 matching 8 bases. Unmatched junction bases numbered 15, after V lost 3 bases and J lost 5 bases. The CDR3 totals 17 residues. The germline gives CDR1 MNHNS, CDR2 SASEGT. In DNA, the CDR3 is TGTGCCAGCAGTGAGGGGATCGACGGACAGGGCATCGACGAGCAGTACTTC. The encoded protein is CASSEGIDGQGIDEQYF.

The CDR3 DNA reads TGCAGCGTTGACGAAAGGGGCACCGGGGAGCTGTTTTTT. This translates into CSVDERGTGELFF. V is TRBV29-1 and J is TRBJ2-2, with D tentatively TRBD1 (5 bases). Germline values: CDR1 SQVTM, CDR2 ANQGSEA. The V end was cut by 3 bases, the J end by 4 bases, with 9 bases between. CDR3 length equals 13 residues.

The sample holds one count of this clone. Relative to the germline gene, one junction end is altered; a read error may explain this. The sample has other DNA sequences that encode this CDR3 too. The chain combines TRBV5-1 with TRBJ2-7, with 9 bases identical to TRBD2. The germline V gene encodes CDR1 SGHRS and CDR2 YFSETQ. The CDR3 sequence is 14 residues long. CDR3 coding DNA: TGCGCTAGCAGCGCCACTAGCGGGTCTAGAGAGCAGTACTTC. Translating it yields CASSATSGSREQYF.

The genes are TRBV5-4 and TRBJ1-2; TRBD1 matches at 7 bases. J was trimmed by 4 bases and V by 0 bases; bases with no gene match: 6. Germline V gene lookup returns CDR1 SGHNT and CDR2 YYREEE (reference sequence). This CDR3 region has 15 residues. CDR3 DNA sequence: TGTGCCAGCAGCTTGGAGGGGGCAGCGGTCTATGGCTACACCTTC. Amino acid sequence: CASSLEGAAVYGYTF.

The J gene is TRBJ2-1, the V gene TRBV9, with 10 bases matching TRBD1. This CDR3 spans 14 amino acids. The germline CDR1 and CDR2 sequences are SGDLS and YYNGEE. The J segment lost 6 bases and the V segment lost 7 bases, leaving 7 bases of the junction unmatched. The CDR3 protein is CASGTGVVPNEQFF. The CDR3 bases are TGTGCCAGCGGGACAGGGGTCGTCCCCAATGAGCAGTTCTTC.

The chain couples TRBV28 to TRBJ2-7, with 10 bases identical to TRBD1. From germline, CDR1 is MDHEN and CDR2 SYDVKM. The CDR3 runs 14 residues. Losses at the gene ends were 7 bases for V and 7 bases for J; bases not matched to a gene: 10. The CDR3 DNA follows: TGTGCCAGCAACCCCGGGACAGGGGCCCGTGAGCAGTACTTC. Protein product: CASNPGTGAREQYF.

In regard to this clone: The identical CDR3 is also encoded by other nucleotide sequences in the sample. V and J are TRBV18 and TRBJ2-7; 7 nucleotides agree with TRBD1. The CDR3 loop spans 13 amino acids. The germline gives CDR1 KGHSH, CDR2 LQKENI. The V segment lost 2 bases and the J segment 3 bases; nucleotides outside the gene matches: 1. The CDR3 bases are TGTGCCAGCTCACCAGGGACAGACTACGAGCAGTACTTC. As protein: CASSPGTDYEQYF.

The rearrangement links TRBV19 to TRBJ2-1; no definite D call. CDR1 and CDR2 (germline): LNHDA, SQIVND (reference sequence). Trimming stripped 0 bases from V and 0 bases from J, with 12 bases between. The CDR3 covers 17 residues. CDR3 DNA sequence: TGTGCCAGTAGTATAGATGTCCCCCAAAGCTCCTACAATGAGCAGTTCTTC. Its translation: CASSIDVPQSSYNEQFF.

The chain is built from TRBV6-1 and TRBJ2-5; 8 bases are a match to TRBD2. There are 15 residues in the CDR3. Germline CDR1 reads MNHNS; CDR2 reads SASEGT. The V and J ends lost 5 bases and 9 bases, in that order; junction bases with no gene match: 14. CDR3 in amino acids: CASSLPTWTSPAQYF. As DNA, the CDR3 is TGTGCCAGCAGTTTACCTACCTGGACTAGCCCGGCCCAGTACTTC.

J is TRBJ1-6 and V is TRBV9, with a tentative D call TRBD1 (5 bases). Germline V gives CDR1 SGDLS, CDR2 YYNGEE. The V end was cut by 2 bases, the J end by 0 bases, with 12 bases between. The CDR3 contains 17 residues. The CDR3 coding sequence is TGTGCCAGCAGCGTCGACAGCCAGAGCTCCTATAATTCACCCCTCCACTTT. Translation: CASSVDSQSSYNSPLHF.